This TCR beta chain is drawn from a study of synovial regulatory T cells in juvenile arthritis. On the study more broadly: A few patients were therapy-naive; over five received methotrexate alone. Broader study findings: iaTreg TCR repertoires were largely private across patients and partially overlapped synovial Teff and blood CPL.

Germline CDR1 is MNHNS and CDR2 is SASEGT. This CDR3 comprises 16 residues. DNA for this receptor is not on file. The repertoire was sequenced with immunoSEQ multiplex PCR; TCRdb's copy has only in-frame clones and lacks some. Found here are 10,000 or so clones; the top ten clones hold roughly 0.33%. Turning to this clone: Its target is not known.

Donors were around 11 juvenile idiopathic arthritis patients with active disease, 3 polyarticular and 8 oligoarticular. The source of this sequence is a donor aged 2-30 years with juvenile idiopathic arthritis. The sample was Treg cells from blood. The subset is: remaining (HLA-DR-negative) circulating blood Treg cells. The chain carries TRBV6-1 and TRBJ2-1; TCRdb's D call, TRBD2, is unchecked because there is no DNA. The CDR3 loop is CASSDLPGRAYNEQFF.